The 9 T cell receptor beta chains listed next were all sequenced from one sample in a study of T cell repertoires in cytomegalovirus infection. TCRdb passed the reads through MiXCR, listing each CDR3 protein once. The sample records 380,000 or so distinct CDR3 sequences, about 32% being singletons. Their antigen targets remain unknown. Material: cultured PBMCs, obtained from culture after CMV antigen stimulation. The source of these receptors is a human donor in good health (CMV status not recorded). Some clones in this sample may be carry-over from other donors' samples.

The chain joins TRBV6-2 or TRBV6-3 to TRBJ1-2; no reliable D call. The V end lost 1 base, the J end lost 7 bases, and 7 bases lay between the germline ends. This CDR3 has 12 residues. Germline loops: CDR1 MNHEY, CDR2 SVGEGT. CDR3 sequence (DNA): TGTGCCAGCAGTTACTTGTCTCTTGGCTACACCTTC. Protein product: CASSYLSLGYTF.

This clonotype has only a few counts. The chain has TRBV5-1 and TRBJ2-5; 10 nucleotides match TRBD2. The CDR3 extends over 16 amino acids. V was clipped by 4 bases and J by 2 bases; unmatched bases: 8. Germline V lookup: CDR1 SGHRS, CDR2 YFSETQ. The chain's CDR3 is CASSPHLAGGQETQYF. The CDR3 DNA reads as TGCGCCAGCAGCCCGCACTTAGCGGGAGGACAAGAGACCCAGTACTTC.

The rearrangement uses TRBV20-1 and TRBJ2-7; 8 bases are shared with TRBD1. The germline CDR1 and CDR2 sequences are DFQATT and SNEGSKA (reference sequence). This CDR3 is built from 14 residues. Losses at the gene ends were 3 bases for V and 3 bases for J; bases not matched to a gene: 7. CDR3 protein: CSARGTGLFYEQYF. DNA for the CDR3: TGCAGTGCTAGGGGGACAGGCCTATTCTACGAGCAGTACTTC.

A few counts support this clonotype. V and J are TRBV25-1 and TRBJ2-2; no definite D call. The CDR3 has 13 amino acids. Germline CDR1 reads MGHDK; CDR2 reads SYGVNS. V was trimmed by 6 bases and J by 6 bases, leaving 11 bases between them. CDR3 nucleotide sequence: TGTGCCAGCAGGATGCTTGTTTCCGGGGAGCTGTTTTTT. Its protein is CASRMLVSGELFF.

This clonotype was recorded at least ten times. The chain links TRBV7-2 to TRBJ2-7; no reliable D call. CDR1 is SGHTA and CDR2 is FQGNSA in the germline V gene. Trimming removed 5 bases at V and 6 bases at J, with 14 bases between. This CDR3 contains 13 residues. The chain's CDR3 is CASSPDWGGEQYF. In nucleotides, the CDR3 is TGTGCCAGCAGCCCCGACTGGGGTGGCGAGCAGTACTTC.

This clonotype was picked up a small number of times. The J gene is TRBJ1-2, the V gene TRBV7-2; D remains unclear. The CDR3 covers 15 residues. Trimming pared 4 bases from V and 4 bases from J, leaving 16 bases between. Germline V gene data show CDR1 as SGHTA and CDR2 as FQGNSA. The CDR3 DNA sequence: TGTGCCAGCAGCTCGTCCCGGCCCGAGGGCTATGGCTACACCTTC. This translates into CASSSSRPEGYGYTF.

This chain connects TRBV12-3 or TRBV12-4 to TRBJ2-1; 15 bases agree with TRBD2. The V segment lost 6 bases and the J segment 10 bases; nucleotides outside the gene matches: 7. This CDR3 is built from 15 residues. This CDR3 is CASRQGLAGGWEQFF. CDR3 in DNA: TGTGCCAGCAGACAGGGACTAGCGGGAGGATGGGAGCAGTTCTTC.

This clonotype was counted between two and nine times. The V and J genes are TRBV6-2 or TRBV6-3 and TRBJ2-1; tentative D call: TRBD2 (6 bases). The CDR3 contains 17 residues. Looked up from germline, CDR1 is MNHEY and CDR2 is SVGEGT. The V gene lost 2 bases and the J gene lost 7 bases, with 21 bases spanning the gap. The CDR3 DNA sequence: TGTGCCAGCAGTTACCCCTCCCGGACTACCCAATTGAATGAGCAGTTCTTC. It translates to CASSYPSRTTQLNEQFF.

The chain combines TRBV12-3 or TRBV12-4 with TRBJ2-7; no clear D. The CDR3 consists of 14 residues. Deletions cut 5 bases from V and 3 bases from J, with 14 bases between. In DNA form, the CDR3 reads TGTGCCAGCAGTCCGAGCCCCTTTAACTACGAGCAGTACTTC. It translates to CASSPSPFNYEQYF.